This entry describes one TCR beta chain. TCRdb's table, derived via immunoSEQ multiplex PCR, lists solely in-frame clones and lacks some. The table lists about 99,000 clones, 88% of them singletons. The data belong to a study of T cell responses to AZD1222 COVID-19 vaccine. In germline, CDR1 is LGHNA, CDR2 YNFKEQ. CDR3 size: 17 residues. Trimming removed 1 base at V and 1 base at J, with 16 bases between. The chain couples TRBV4-2 to TRBJ1-1; possibly TRBD1 for D (5 bases). Sequences were derived from peripheral blood, sampled on day 0 of AZD1222 vaccination. The source is an adult in good health. CDR3 coding DNA: TGTGCCAGCAGCCAAGTGAAGGAAGCAGGGAAGAACACTGAAGCTTTCTTT. This encodes CASSQVKEAGKNTEAFF.